These T cell receptor beta chains were read from a single sample in a study of OX40 agonist ivuxolimab in advanced cancers. The assay was immunoSEQ multiplex PCR, and TCRdb's table has in-frame clones only and misses some. The sample has tens of thousands of clones, around 89% seen once. The sequences come from CD4+ or CD8+ T cells sorted from blood, collected in a trial of the OX40 agonist ivuxolimab. These receptors all come from an adult with an advanced solid tumor such as melanoma, head and neck, liver or kidney cancer. The CDR3 runs from the conserved cysteine through the conserved F or W. Fields, in order: J gene, clone size, V gene, CDR3 protein. Clone size is not always given. Where it is, it says once, few, many or a class for expanded clones.

>TRBJ2-7|-|TRBV6-6
CASSFRKSEQYF
>TRBJ1-1|few|TRBV30
CAWSRQPEAFF
>TRBJ1-5|-|TRBV30
CAWSVSRARLVAQPQHF
>TRBJ1-2|-|TRBV6-5
CASSYSGTRTGYTF
>TRBJ2-5|-|TRBV5-1
CASSLASFLETQYF
>TRBJ2-2|-|TRBV28
CASTDHPGQVNTGELFF
>TRBJ2-4|-|TRBV27
CASSWDSSNIQYF
>TRBJ1-3|few|TRBV15
CATQEQSGNTIYF
>TRBJ1-5|-|TRBV2
CASSWGQASNQPQHF
>TRBJ2-1|few|TRBV28
CASSLRQGLYNEQFF
>TRBJ2-2|-|TRBV2
CASSSNRGSNTGELFF
>TRBJ1-3|-|TRBV30
CAWSDLNRGYGNTIYF
>TRBJ1-2|-|TRBV5-5
CASSLGADGYTF
>TRBJ2-7|-|TRBV6-5
CASSRLVAYEQYF
>TRBJ2-7|-|TRBV14
CASSQIGGLTYEQYF
>TRBJ2-7|-|TRBV7-2
CASSLGTGTGTYEQYF
>TRBJ2-7|-|TRBV18
CASSPGLAGSYEQYF
>TRBJ2-7|-|TRBV6-6
CASSSVSNEQYF
>TRBJ2-1|-|TRBV11-3
CASSLDTGSYNEQFF
>TRBJ2-1|-|TRBV5-6
CASSGRVPNEQFF
>TRBJ2-1|-|TRBV9
CASSVTSGGARSYNEQFF
>TRBJ2-1|-|TRBV6-6
CASSPRTSSNEQFF
>TRBJ2-6|-|TRBV7-2
CASSLAPTSGANVLTF
>TRBJ2-7|-|TRBV28
CASSLVAGGAYEQYF
>TRBJ2-7|-|TRBV5-1
CASSLQEGEQYF
>TRBJ1-1|-|TRBV7-3
CASSPQPGATEAFF
>TRBJ2-1|-|TRBV27
CASTGLAGGYEQFF
>TRBJ1-1|-|TRBV30
CACRLGTANTEAFF
>TRBJ1-2|-|TRBV7-2
CASSLGTYGYTF
>TRBJ1-3|-|TRBV9
CASSRTVPTSGNTIYF
>TRBJ2-7|once|TRBV5-6
CASRTGGTLYEQYF
>TRBJ2-2|-|TRBV6-1
CASRTGFGWLFF
>TRBJ1-4|-|TRBV4-2
CASSQGLGNEKLFF
>TRBJ2-2|-|TRBV11-2
CASSLQGYTGELFF
>TRBJ2-1|-|TRBV18
CASSLPGWREIMDEQFF
>TRBJ2-6|-|TRBV5-1
CASNPGPSGANVLTF
>TRBJ2-2|-|TRBV5-4
CASSPTSGVTGELFF
>TRBJ1-5|-|TRBV19
CASTPLVGQSNQPQHF
>TRBJ2-3|-|TRBV29-1
CSVEGLAGVQDTQYF
>TRBJ2-7|-|TRBV2
CASRDSPYEQYF
>TRBJ2-7|-|TRBV6-1
CASSEDPPMGYF
>TRBJ1-5|-|TRBV6-5
CANIQGESNQPQHF
>TRBJ1-5|-|TRBV9
CASSPRTGEGQPQHF
>TRBJ1-1|few|TRBV18
CASSPRKMNTEAFF
>TRBJ1-4|-|TRBV6-5
CASSYTGTGQEKLFF
>TRBJ2-5|-|TRBV6-1
CASTGQGREWGTQYF
>TRBJ2-7|-|TRBV5-5
CASSLSGGSPYEQYF
>TRBJ2-5|-|TRBV28
CASARVLETQYF
>TRBJ1-1|-|TRBV5-1
CASSLVPGSTEAFF
>TRBJ2-5|-|TRBV7-9
CASSLVGRIQETQYF
>TRBJ2-7|-|TRBV30
CAWSVQSSYEQYF
>TRBJ1-3|-|TRBV2
CASSDWDSFGNTIYF